The clone carrying this TCR beta chain was seen a handful of times. Together with a sample-barcoded 5' primer, a J-beta primer mix was included in a second PCR lasting roughly 7 to 11 cycles. TCRdb ran MiXCR on the 5' RACE reads and lists one entry per CDR3 protein. The sample has some 1,500,000 distinct CDR3 sequences, 40% to 45% seen once. The CDR3 totals 14 residues. Germline assignment: CDR1 SGHTA and CDR2 FQGTGA. This sample is part of a study of blood T cells in healthy people across ages. The study isolated at least 7 million PBMCs from each sample. The sequence was obtained from a woman aged 18-29 years in good health. Sequencing input: blood. This rearrangement joins TRBV7-3 to TRBJ2-1; D may be TRBD2 (6 bases). The J call could be wrong; TRBJ2-7 is a better fit for the DNA end. The CDR3: CASSRGGSYNEQYF. The CDR3, as DNA: TGTGCCAGCAGCCGCGGAGGGTCCTACAATGAGCAGTACTTC.